This TCR beta chain was found in a study of long-term antiretroviral therapy in people with HIV. The authors ran the immunoSEQ assay, v3.0, at survey level. TCRdb's table, derived via immunoSEQ multiplex PCR, lists solely in-frame clones and lacks some. Found here are about 25,000 clones, around four fifths of them singletons; the top ten hold under 6%. The germline CDR1 and CDR2 sequences are LNHDA and SQIVND (reference sequence). V lost 6 bases and J 1 base, leaving 12 bases between the germline ends. This CDR3 comprises 15 residues. Turning to this clone: Its antigen is undetermined.

Study outcomes and limitations: ART adherence, viral resistance and therapy changes went undocumented. The study found narrower CDR3 length ranges in HIV repertoires than in controls. Repertoire composition at all time points was dominated by clones that had expanded before ART.

The material sequenced was unsorted PBMCs, taken 3 years after starting antiretroviral therapy. The V gene is TRBV19, the J gene TRBJ2-2, with D possibly TRBD1 on 5 matching bases. This sequence was found in a man aged 18 to 30 with HIV. CDR3 sequence (DNA): TGTGCCAGTAGCTCAGGGTCGCAGAACACCGGGGAGCTGTTTTTT. Translated, it gives CASSSGSQNTGELFF. The full variable domain, in which reference TRBV19 and TRBJ2-2 provide the parts outside the CDR3, is DGGITQSPKYLFRKEGQNVTLSCEQNLNHDAMYWYRQDPGQGLRLIYYSQIVNDFQKGDIAEGYSVSREKKESFPLTVTSAQKNPTAFYLCASSSGSQNTGELFFGEGSRLTVL.